Given below is one TCR beta chain in context. Its matching antigen is unknown. This sample is part of a study of cytomegalovirus exposure and HLA in healthy donors. Study-wide findings and caveats: In vitro assays verified that three CMV-associated chains recognized CMV antigens specifically. High sensitivity and specificity were reportedly achieved when the classifier diagnosed cytomegalovirus status.

Here immunoSEQ multiplex PCR was the method, and the copy in TCRdb shows in-frame clones only, minus some. In the table there are 95,000 to 120,000 clones, approximately 95% of which are singletons. The TCR originated in a woman younger than 30 in good health and CMV-seronegative. Sequencing used PBMCs.

CDR3 DNA: TGTGCCAGCAGTGAATGGGGGGATCTTAGAGGCAATGAGCAGTTCTTC. This encodes CASSEWGDLRGNEQFF. The V call is TRBV2, the J call TRBJ2-1; D is perhaps TRBD2 (6 bases). Looked up from germline, CDR1 is SNHLY and CDR2 is FYNNEI. Trimming removed 2 bases at V and 6 bases at J, with 17 bases between. The CDR3 has 16 amino acids.